The rows below give T cell receptor beta chains drawn from one sample of a study of T cells in Graves' hyperthyroidism and ophthalmopathy. TCRdb used MiXCR to reprocess the multiplex PCR reads, holding one entry per CDR3 protein. The sample records 300,000 to 350,000 distinct CDR3 sequences, approximately 18% being singletons. Material: blood. The receptors stem from a woman aged 40 to 50 with Graves' ophthalmopathy. The CDR3 runs from the conserved cysteine through the conserved F or W. A D gene is named only where the DNA matches it firmly. Rows may omit the clone size; those that give it use once, few, many or a size class.

v_call,j_call,d_call,clone_size,cdr3_length,cdr3_nt,cdr3_aa
TRBV19,TRBJ2-2,TRBD1,many,17,TGTGCCAGTAGCTATCCCGGGACAGGGGGCCGAACCGGGGAGCTGTTTTTT,CASSYPGTGGRTGELFF
TRBV27,TRBJ2-2,NA,many,16,TGTGCCACCGCCCACACAGGGAAGGTTGTCACCGGGGAGCTGTTTTTT,CATAHTGKVVTGELFF
TRBV6-1,TRBJ1-5,NA,many,14,TGTGCCAGCAGTGAAGGGGGACGCTATCAGCCCCAGCATTTT,CASSEGGRYQPQHF
TRBV11-2,TRBJ2-2,TRBD2,many,16,TGTGCCAGCAGCCAGATTAGCGGGAGGTACACCGGGGAGCTGTTTTTT,CASSQISGRYTGELFF
TRBV6-2/TRBV6-3,TRBJ2-6,NA,many,14,TGTGCCAGCAGTAGGGCGGAAGGGGCCAACGTCCTGACTTTC,CASSRAEGANVLTF
TRBV9,TRBJ2-7,TRBD2,many,15,TGTGCCAGCAGCCCCCCCGGGACTAGCGGCTACGAGCAGTACTTC,CASSPPGTSGYEQYF
TRBV10-3,TRBJ2-7,NA,many,10,TGTGCCATCGGGGAAACCGAGCAGTACTTC,CAIGETEQYF
TRBV5-1,TRBJ1-2,NA,many,14,TGCGCCAGCAGCTTGGAGACAGTTGGAGGAAGCTACACCTTC,CASSLETVGGSYTF
TRBV28,TRBJ1-1,NA,many,14,TGTGCCAGCAGCGAGGGCATGTCAAGCTCTGAAGCTTTCTTT,CASSEGMSSSEAFF
TRBV27,TRBJ2-4,NA,many,16,TGTGCCAGCAGTTTATATGGGTCCGGGGCCAAAAACATTCAGTACTTC,CASSLYGSGAKNIQYF
TRBV19,TRBJ2-7,TRBD2,many,15,TGTGCCAGTAGTATATTGGCGGGGGGATCCTACGAGCAGTACTTC,CASSILAGGSYEQYF
TRBV6-1,TRBJ2-7,NA,NA,16,TGTGCCAGCACCCCTAGCTATGGAACTGGGAGGTTTGAGCAGTACTTC,CASTPSYGTGRFEQYF
TRBV20-1,TRBJ2-7,NA,many,14,TGCAGTGCTAGAGATCCAGGCCCTACCTACGAGCAGTACTTC,CSARDPGPTYEQYF
TRBV14,TRBJ1-2,NA,many,12,TGTGCCAGCAGCCCGAGGAACTATGGCTACACCTTC,CASSPRNYGYTF
TRBV27,TRBJ2-1,NA,many,14,TGTGCCAGCAGTTTTCAGGGAACCCACAATGAGCAGTTCTTC,CASSFQGTHNEQFF
TRBV28,TRBJ1-5,NA,many,14,TGTGCCAGCAGACTAAAGACAGGAGGCTGGCCCCAGCATTTT,CASRLKTGGWPQHF
TRBV12-3/TRBV12-4,TRBJ1-2,TRBD1,many,14,TGTGCCAGCTGGGACAGGGAAATGGCCTATGGCTACACCTTC,CASWDREMAYGYTF
TRBV6-5,TRBJ1-5,NA,many,15,TGTGCCAGCAGTTACGGCAGGGGCGGCAATCAGCCCCAGCATTTT,CASSYGRGGNQPQHF
TRBV7-9,TRBJ2-7,NA,many,13,TGTGCCAGCAGCTACTCCGGGGCCTACGAGCAGTACTTC,CASSYSGAYEQYF
TRBV20-1,TRBJ2-5,TRBD1,NA,12,TGCAGTGCTTCAGGGGGCTACGAGACCCAGTACTTC,CSASGGYETQYF
TRBV9,TRBJ1-1,TRBD1,many,14,TGTGCCAGCAGCGTAGTTGAAGGGGGCGACGAAGCTTTCTTT,CASSVVEGGDEAFF
TRBV12-3/TRBV12-4,TRBJ1-1,TRBD1,NA,15,TGTGCCAGCAGTCCAAGACAGGGGATCGACACTGAAGCTTTCTTT,CASSPRQGIDTEAFF
TRBV12-3/TRBV12-4,TRBJ2-5,NA,many,13,TGTGCCAGCAGTTTACAGCCACAAGAGACCCAGTACTTC,CASSLQPQETQYF
TRBV2,TRBJ2-6,NA,NA,15,TGTGCCAGCACTAGTAGTCACTCTGGGGCCAACGTCCTGACTTTC,CASTSSHSGANVLTF
TRBV7-8,TRBJ2-7,NA,many,17,TGTGCCAGCAGCCGTTCGGCCCAGGTTGTGAGCTCCTACGAGCAGTACTTC,CASSRSAQVVSSYEQYF
TRBV28,TRBJ2-5,TRBD2,many,13,TGTGCCAGCACGGGACTACCACAAGAGACCCAGTACTTC,CASTGLPQETQYF
TRBV24-1,TRBJ2-7,NA,NA,16,TGTGCCACCAGTGATTCCGACTCAGCAATCGGCTACGAGCAGTACTTC,CATSDSDSAIGYEQYF
TRBV12-3/TRBV12-4,TRBJ2-2,NA,many,15,TGTGCCAGCAGTTTGCGAGGGGGAGGGTCCGGGGAGCTGTTTTTT,CASSLRGGGSGELFF
TRBV12-3/TRBV12-4,TRBJ2-2,TRBD2,NA,16,TGTGCCAGCAGCCTGACTAGCGGGAGTGGGACCGGGGAGCTGTTTTTT,CASSLTSGSGTGELFF
TRBV7-2,TRBJ2-7,TRBD2,many,16,TGTGCCAGCAGCTTAGGCGCTAGCGGGAGTCTGTACGAGCAGTACTTC,CASSLGASGSLYEQYF
TRBV27,TRBJ1-5,NA,once,12,TGTGCCAGCAGTAATGTCCCGGAGCCCCAGCATTTT,CASSNVPEPQHF
TRBV12-3/TRBV12-4,TRBJ2-1,NA,NA,17,TGTGCCAGCAGTTTAGTAGGTATACCTGGCTTAAACAATGAGCAGTTCTTC,CASSLVGIPGLNNEQFF
TRBV24-1,TRBJ1-2,NA,many,11,TGTGCCACCAGTGACCCATATGGCTACACCTTC,CATSDPYGYTF
TRBV12-3/TRBV12-4,TRBJ1-3,NA,many,15,TGTGCCAGCAGTTTCCAGGGAATATTGGGAAACACCATATATTTT,CASSFQGILGNTIYF
TRBV27,TRBJ2-7,NA,many,13,TGTGCCAGCAGTTTCGGACAGCACTACGAGCAGTACTTC,CASSFGQHYEQYF
TRBV6-2/TRBV6-3,TRBJ2-3,NA,NA,16,TGTGCCAGCAGTTATTCCATGGTAGCGCGCACAGATACGCAGTATTTT,CASSYSMVARTDTQYF
TRBV11-2,TRBJ1-1,NA,many,16,TGTGCCAGCAGAGGACAGTCAGGCTCCCTGCCAGCTGAAGCTTTCTTT,CASRGQSGSLPAEAFF
TRBV27,TRBJ1-1,TRBD1,many,15,TGTGCCAGCAGTCCGCGACAGGGGAGGAACACTGAAGCTTTCTTT,CASSPRQGRNTEAFF
TRBV30,TRBJ1-2,NA,few,11,TGTGCCTGGAGTCGCCCGGGAGGCTACACCTTC,CAWSRPGGYTF
TRBV20-1,TRBJ2-3,TRBD2,many,16,TGCAGTGCTAACCCGACTAGCGGGAGACCTAGAGATACGCAGTATTTT,CSANPTSGRPRDTQYF
TRBV11-3,TRBJ1-1,NA,NA,13,TGTGCCAGCAGCTTTGGTAGTCCGTCCGAAGCTTTCTTT,CASSFGSPSEAFF
TRBV30,TRBJ2-7,TRBD2,many,13,TGTGCCTGGAGGACTAGCGGGGGGAGTGAGCAGTACTTC,CAWRTSGGSEQYF